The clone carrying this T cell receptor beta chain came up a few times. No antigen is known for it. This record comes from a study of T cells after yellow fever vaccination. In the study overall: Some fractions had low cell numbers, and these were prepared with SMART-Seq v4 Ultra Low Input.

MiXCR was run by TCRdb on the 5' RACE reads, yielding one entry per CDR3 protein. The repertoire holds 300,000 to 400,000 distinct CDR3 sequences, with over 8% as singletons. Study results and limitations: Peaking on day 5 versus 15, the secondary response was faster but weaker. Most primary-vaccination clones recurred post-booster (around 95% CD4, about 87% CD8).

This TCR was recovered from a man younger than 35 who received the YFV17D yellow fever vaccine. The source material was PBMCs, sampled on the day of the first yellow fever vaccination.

The CDR3 DNA sequence: TGTGCCAGCAGCTACCGCCGACTAGCGGGGGAAGAGACCCAGTACTTC. This translates into CASSYRRLAGEETQYF. The chain is built from TRBV7-2 and TRBJ2-5, with 12 bases that match TRBD2. The germline gives CDR1 SGHTA, CDR2 FQGNSA. The V segment lost 4 bases and the J segment 3 bases; nucleotides outside the gene matches: 6. The CDR3 contains 16 residues. Full variable domain (outside the CDR3, taken from reference TRBV7-2 and TRBJ2-5): GAGVSQSPSNKVTEKGKDVELRCDPISGHTALYWYRQSLGQGLEFLIYFQGNSAPDKSGLPSDRFSAERTGGSVSTLTIQRTQQEDSAVYLCASSYRRLAGEETQYFGPGTRLLVL.